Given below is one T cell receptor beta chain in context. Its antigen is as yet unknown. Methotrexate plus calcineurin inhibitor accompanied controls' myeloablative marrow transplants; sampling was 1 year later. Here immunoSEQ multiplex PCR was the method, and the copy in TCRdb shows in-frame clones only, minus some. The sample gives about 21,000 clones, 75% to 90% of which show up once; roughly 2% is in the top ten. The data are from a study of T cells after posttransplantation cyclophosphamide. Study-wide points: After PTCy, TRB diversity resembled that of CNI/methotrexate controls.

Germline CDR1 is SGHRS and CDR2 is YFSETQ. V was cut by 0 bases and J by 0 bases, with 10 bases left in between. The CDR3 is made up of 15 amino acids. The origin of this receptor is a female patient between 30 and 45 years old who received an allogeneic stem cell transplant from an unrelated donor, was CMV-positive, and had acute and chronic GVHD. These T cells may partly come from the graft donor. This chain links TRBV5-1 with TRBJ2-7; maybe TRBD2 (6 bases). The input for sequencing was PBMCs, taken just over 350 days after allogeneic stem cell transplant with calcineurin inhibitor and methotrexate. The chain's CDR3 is CASSLVTGDSYEQYF. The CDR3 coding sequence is TGCGCCAGCAGCTTGGTGACGGGAGACTCCTACGAGCAGTACTTC.